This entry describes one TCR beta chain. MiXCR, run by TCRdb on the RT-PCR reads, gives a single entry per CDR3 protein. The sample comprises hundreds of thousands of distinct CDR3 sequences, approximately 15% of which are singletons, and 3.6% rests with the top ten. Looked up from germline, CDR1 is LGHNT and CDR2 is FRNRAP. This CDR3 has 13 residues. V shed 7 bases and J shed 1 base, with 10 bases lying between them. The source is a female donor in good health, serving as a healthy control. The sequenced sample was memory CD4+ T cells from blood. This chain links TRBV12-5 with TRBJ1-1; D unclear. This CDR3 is CASAPYKNTEAFF. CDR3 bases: TGTGCTAGTGCTCCCTATAAGAACACTGAAGCTTTCTTT.